This T cell receptor (beta chain) was documented in a study of identical twins. Findings and caveats of the study: The presence of invariant MAIT and iNKT cells could partly confound analyses of zero-insertion sequences. Recombination models fit unrelated individuals' TCR alpha sharing but underestimated twins'.

TCRdb ran MiXCR on the 5' RACE reads and lists one entry per CDR3 protein. The sample shows hundreds of thousands of distinct CDR3 sequences, 6.5% to 9.5% of them seen only once. Worth noting for this clonotype: Its antigen is as yet unknown.

Per germline, CDR1 DFQATT and CDR2 SNEGSKA (reference sequence). Trimming shortened V by 5 bases and J by 4 bases, and 15 bases separated the two germline ends. The CDR3 is 14 residues long. These same records also appear under a second study, on yellow fever vaccine responses in identical twins.

The chain uses TRBV20-1 and TRBJ2-1; the D call may be TRBD1 or TRBD2 (5 bases each). This TCR was recovered from a young woman in good health. Sequenced input: memory (CD45RO+) T cells sorted from blood. The CDR3 nucleotides are TGCAGTGCTTCAGGGACCCTTACTTACAATGAGCAGTTCTTC. This sequence encodes CSASGTLTYNEQFF.